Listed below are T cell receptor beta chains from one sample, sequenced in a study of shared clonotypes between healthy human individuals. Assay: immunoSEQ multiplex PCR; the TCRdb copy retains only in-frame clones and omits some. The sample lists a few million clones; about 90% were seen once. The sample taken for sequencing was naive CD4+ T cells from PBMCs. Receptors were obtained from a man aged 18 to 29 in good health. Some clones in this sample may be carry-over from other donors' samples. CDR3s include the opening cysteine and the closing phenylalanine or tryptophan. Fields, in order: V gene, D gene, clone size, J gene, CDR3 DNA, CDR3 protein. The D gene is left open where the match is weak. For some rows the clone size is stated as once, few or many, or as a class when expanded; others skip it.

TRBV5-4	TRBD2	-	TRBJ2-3	TGTGCCAGCAGCTTGGGGAGTAGCGGGAGGCTCGGTCCGCAGTATTTT	CASSLGSSGRLGPQYF
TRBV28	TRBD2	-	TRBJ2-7	TGTGCCAGCAGTTTTCGAGTGACTAGCGACGGCTACGAGCAGTACTTC	CASSFRVTSDGYEQYF
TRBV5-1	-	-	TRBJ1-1	TGCGCCAGCAGCTTGTTGGGGTCGAACACTGAAGCTTTCTTT	CASSLLGSNTEAFF
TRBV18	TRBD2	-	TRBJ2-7	TGTGCCAGCTCACCGGCTGGACTAGCGGGGTTCCCCTACGAGCAGTACTTC	CASSPAGLAGFPYEQYF
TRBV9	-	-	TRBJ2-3	TGTGCCAGCAGCGTTGGTGTTGGAGGAGATACGCAGTATTTT	CASSVGVGGDTQYF
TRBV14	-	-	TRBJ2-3	TGTGCCAGCAGCCAAGTAGATACGCAGTATTTT	CASSQVDTQYF
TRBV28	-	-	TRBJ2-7	TGTGCCAGCAGCTACGGGACTCCACGCTACGAGCAGTACTTC	CASSYGTPRYEQYF
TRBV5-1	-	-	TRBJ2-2	TGCGCCAGCAGCCGGGAGACTAAGGGGGCCGGGGAGCTGTTTTTT	CASSRETKGAGELFF
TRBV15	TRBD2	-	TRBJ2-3	TGTGCCACCAGCAGACCCTCGAGGGTAGGGCGGGAGTGGGATACGCAGTATTTT	CATSRPSRVGREWDTQYF
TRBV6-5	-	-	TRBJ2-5	TGTGCCAGCAGTCGCCGGGACTGGGAGGAGACCCAGTACTTC	CASSRRDWEETQYF
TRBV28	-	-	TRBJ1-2	TGTGCCAGCGTAGTGGCCACAGGGAGTTCTGGCTACACCTTC	CASVVATGSSGYTF
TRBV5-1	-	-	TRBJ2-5	TGCGCCAGCAGCTTGGCCGCACAGACTCAAGAGACCCAGTACTTC	CASSLAAQTQETQYF
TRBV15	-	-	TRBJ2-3	TGTGCCACCAGCAGGATGGTAGTAGCAGATACGCAGTATTTT	CATSRMVVADTQYF
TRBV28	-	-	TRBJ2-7	TGTGCCAGCAGTAGTACTACCTCCGAGCAGTACTTC	CASSSTTSEQYF
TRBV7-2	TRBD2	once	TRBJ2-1	TGTGCCAGCAGCTTTGGCGGGAGAGGCAATGAGCAGTTCTTC	CASSFGGRGNEQFF
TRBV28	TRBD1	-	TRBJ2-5	TGTGCCAGCAGTCGATGGGGACAGGCGGGAGAGACCCAGTACTTC	CASSRWGQAGETQYF
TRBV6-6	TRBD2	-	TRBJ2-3	TGTGCCAGCAGGATTACTAGCGGGGGCACAGATACGCAGTATTTT	CASRITSGGTDTQYF
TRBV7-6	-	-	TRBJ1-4	TGTGCCAGCAGCTCTATACAGGGCTCAGGGGAAAAACTGTTTTTT	CASSSIQGSGEKLFF
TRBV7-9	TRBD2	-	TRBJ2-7	TGTGCCAGCAGCTTAGAGCGGGGGCTGGGGGGCGAGCAGTACTTC	CASSLERGLGGEQYF
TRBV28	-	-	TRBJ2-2	TGTGCCAGCACCGGGGCCCTGGCGCGGGAGCTGTTTTTT	CASTGALARELFF
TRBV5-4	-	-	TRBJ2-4	TGTGCCACCAGTAGGGCCAAAAACATTCAGTACTTC	CATSRAKNIQYF
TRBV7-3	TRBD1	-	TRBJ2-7	TGTGCCAGCAGCTTAACCGGGACAGGGATCGGCTACGAGCAGTACTTC	CASSLTGTGIGYEQYF
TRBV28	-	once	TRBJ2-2	TGTGCCAGCAGTTTGCGGCCCGGGGAGCTGTTTTTT	CASSLRPGELFF
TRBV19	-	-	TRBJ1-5	TGTGCCAGTAGTATAGCTGGGGTAAATAGCAATCAGCCCCAGCATTTT	CASSIAGVNSNQPQHF
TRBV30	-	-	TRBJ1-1	TGTGCCTGGATGAGTTGGACAGCGAACACTGAAGCTTTCTTT	CAWMSWTANTEAFF
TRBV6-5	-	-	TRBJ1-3	TGTGCCAGCAGTCGTTCTTCTGGAAACACCATATATTTT	CASSRSSGNTIYF
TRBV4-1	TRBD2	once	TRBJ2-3	TGCGCCAGCAGCCAAGGGGACTACTCTAGCACAGATACGCAGTATTTT	CASSQGDYSSTDTQYF
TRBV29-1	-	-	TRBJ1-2	TGCAGCGTTGAAGGGGGCCGCTATGGCTACACCTTC	CSVEGGRYGYTF
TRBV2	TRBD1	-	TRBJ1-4	TGTGCCAGCAGAGGGCAGGGACAGACTAATGAAAAACTGTTTTTT	CASRGQGQTNEKLFF
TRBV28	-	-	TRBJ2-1	TGTGCCAGCACCCCCATGGGGGCGAGCTCCTACAATGAGCAGTTCTTC	CASTPMGASSYNEQFF
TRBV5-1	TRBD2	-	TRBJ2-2	TGCGCCAGCAGCTTGGGGACTAGCTTCGCCGGGGAGCTGTTTTTT	CASSLGTSFAGELFF
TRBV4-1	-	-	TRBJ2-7	TGCGCCAGCAGCCAAGGCACGGAGGGCTACGAGCAGTACTTC	CASSQGTEGYEQYF
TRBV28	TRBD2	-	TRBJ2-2	TGTGCCAGCAGTTTGATGACTAGCGGGAATAACGGGGAGCTGTTTTTT	CASSLMTSGNNGELFF
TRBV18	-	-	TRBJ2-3	TGTGCCAGCTCACCAAACCTGCTAGATACGCAGTATTTT	CASSPNLLDTQYF
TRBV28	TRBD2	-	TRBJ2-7	TGTGCCAGCAGTTCCAACTATGGCGGGAGTTACTACGAGCAGTACTTC	CASSSNYGGSYYEQYF
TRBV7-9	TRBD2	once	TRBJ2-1	TGTGCCAGCAGCTTAGCGAGGATAGCGGGAGCCCATGAGCAGTTCTTC	CASSLARIAGAHEQFF
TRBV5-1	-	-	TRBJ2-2	TGCGCCAGCAGCTTGGACCACGCGAACACCGGGGAGCTGTTTTTT	CASSLDHANTGELFF
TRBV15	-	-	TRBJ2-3	TGTGCCACCAGCAGAGGCCGGGTTCCAGATACGCAGTATTTT	CATSRGRVPDTQYF
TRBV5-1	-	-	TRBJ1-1	TGCGCCAGCAGCTTAGGGGGTCTGGTGAACACTGAAGCTTTCTTT	CASSLGGLVNTEAFF
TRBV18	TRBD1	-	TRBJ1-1	TGTGCCAGCTCACCACAGGGACAGGTGGGGTCGAACACTGAAGCTTTCTTT	CASSPQGQVGSNTEAFF
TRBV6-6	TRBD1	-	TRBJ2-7	TGTGCCAGCAGTTACTCCGGACAGGGGACCTACGAGCAGTACTTC	CASSYSGQGTYEQYF
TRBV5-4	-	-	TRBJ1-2	TGTGCCAGCAGCTTGGGACAAAACGGCTACACCTTC	CASSLGQNGYTF
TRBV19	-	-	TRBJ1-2	TGTGCCTCAAACCCCTGGGGGGGGGACTATGGCTACACCTTC	CASNPWGGDYGYTF
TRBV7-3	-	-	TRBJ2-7	TGTGCCAGCAGCCTTACGGGGGCCGAGTGGAACGAGCAGTACTTC	CASSLTGAEWNEQYF